This T cell receptor (beta chain) emerged from a study of blood T cell repertoires in COVID-19. V lost 0 bases and J 2 bases, leaving 11 bases between the germline ends. The CDR3 is 15 residues long. Per the germline V gene, CDR1 is SGHDT and CDR2 is YYEEEE. In the authors' workflow: How many nucleated cells were present was estimated from reference gene primer amplification. Sequencing used immunoSEQ multiplex PCR; TCRdb keeps in-frame clones, though not all of them. That table gives V, J and clone size, and the DNA gave D and trimming. The profile covers 200,000 to 250,000 clones, with 70% to 90% appearing a single time and roughly 2.8% taken by the ten largest.

Sequenced: peripheral blood. The sequence was obtained from a man over 45 who had recovered from COVID-19. The chain recombines TRBV5-6 with TRBJ2-5; D gene ambiguous. For the CDR3, the DNA is TGTGCCAGCAGCTTGGGACTCTCACCTCAAGAGACCCAGTACTTC. Translation gives CASSLGLSPQETQYF.